The 9 T cell receptor beta chains below were found in one sample sequenced in a study of blood T cell repertoires in COVID-19. Assay used: immunoSEQ multiplex PCR; TCRdb lists only in-frame clones, some missing. Of around 280,000 clones listed, around 86% were seen once; the top ten hold about 1.8%. Material for sequencing was PBMCs or T cells enriched from blood (not recorded which). These receptors were collected from a woman aged 40 to 55 who had recovered from COVID-19.

This chain uses TRBV2 with TRBJ1-4; 7 bases align to TRBD1. Looked up from germline, CDR1 is SNHLY and CDR2 is FYNNEI. The CDR3 totals 15 residues. Trimming took 8 bases from V and 4 from J; bases not matched to a gene: 10. The CDR3 sequence: CASGRQGTNNEKLFF. CDR3 DNA sequence: TGTGCCAGCGGAAGACAGGGAACTAATAATGAAAAACTGTTTTTT.

V is TRBV3-1 (or the pseudogene TRBV3-2) and J is TRBJ1-5, with TRBD1 matching over 10 bases. The V gene end was trimmed by 1 base and the J gene end by 5 bases; junction bases not matched to a gene: 8. The CDR3 has 17 residues. In germline, CDR1 is LGHDT, CDR2 YNNKEL (reference sequence). The CDR3 here is CASSQVWDRGLDQPQHF. The CDR3 DNA sequence: TGTGCCAGCAGCCAAGTATGGGACAGGGGCCTCGATCAGCCCCAGCATTTT.

CDR3 protein: CASSGDSRGKLFF. The CDR3 coding sequence is TGTGCCAGCTCGGGAGACAGCCGGGGAAAACTGTTTTTT. V is TRBV19 and J is TRBJ1-4; TRBD1 is a possible D gene (5 bases). Germline CDR1 is LNHDA and CDR2 is SQIVND (reference sequence). The V end was cut by 9 bases, the J end by 10 bases, with 18 bases between. This CDR3 is 13 amino acids long.

This clone showed up just once. One junction end disagrees with the germline gene, perhaps due to a read error. J is TRBJ2-1 and V is TRBV6-5; D remains ambiguous. Germline loops: CDR1 MNHEY, CDR2 SVGAGI. The CDR3 has 16 amino acids. CDR3 in DNA: TGTGCCAGCAATTACCCCATGAGGAGCTCCTACAATGAGCAGTTCTTC. This codes for CASNYPMRSSYNEQFF.

The rearrangement uses TRBV5-5 and TRBJ2-5, with TRBD2 identical over 9 bases. The CDR3 spans 15 residues. V lost 5 bases, J lost 1 base, and 6 bases stayed unmatched. Germline V lookup: CDR1 SGHKS, CDR2 YYEKEE (reference sequence). CDR3 loop: CASRSGLAPQETQYF. CDR3 bases: TGTGCCAGCAGATCTGGACTAGCGCCCCAAGAGACCCAGTACTTC.

This chain uses TRBV27 with TRBJ1-5; D gene unclear. The length of the CDR3 is 14 residues. Trimming removed 3 bases at V and 0 bases at J, with 6 bases between. Germline V gives CDR1 MNHEY, CDR2 SMNVEV (reference sequence). The CDR3 DNA is TGTGCCAGCAGTTTCATGAGTAGCAATCAGCCCCAGCATTTT. Translated: CASSFMSSNQPQHF.

The chain couples TRBV9 to TRBJ1-3; no clear D. Germline assignment: CDR1 SGDLS and CDR2 YYNGEE. The V end was cut by 4 bases, the J end by 9 bases, with 14 bases between. The CDR3 consists of 13 residues. The chain's CDR3 is CASSPHPGGTIYF. The CDR3 nucleotides are TGTGCCAGCAGCCCCCATCCTGGAGGCACCATATATTTT.

The rearrangement links TRBV11-3 to TRBJ1-4; D ambiguous. Germline values: CDR1 SGHNT, CDR2 YENEEA. The CDR3 is 16 residues long. V lost 1 base to trimming and J lost 2 bases, with 11 bases between them. This CDR3 reads CASSLGGGRTNEKLFF. DNA of the CDR3: TGTGCCAGCAGCTTAGGTGGCGGAAGGACTAATGAAAAACTGTTTTTT.

The chain links TRBV7-8 to TRBJ2-1; TRBD2 might be the D (6 bases). CDR1 SGHVS and CDR2 FQNEAQ come from the germline V gene. V gave up 5 bases and J gave up 5 bases, with 19 bases separating them. There are 16 residues in the CDR3. CDR3 in DNA: TGTGCCAGCAGCCAGGGTCGCATGGGACTTAACAATGAGCAGTTCTTC. It codes for CASSQGRMGLNNEQFF.